This record covers a single T cell receptor (beta chain). Since a much larger clone is just one base distant, this may be a read error. The sample originates from a study of T cells in Graves' hyperthyroidism and ophthalmopathy. The germline V gene encodes CDR1 SGHKS and CDR2 YYEKEE (reference sequence). Trimming cost V 4 bases and J 7 bases, with 8 bases left between them. The CDR3 runs 12 residues. RNA transcripts were the template for amplifying TCR beta CDR3 regions. TCR CDR3 regions were first amplified by RT-PCR with HTBI primers. TCRdb reprocessed the multiplex PCR reads with MiXCR, giving one entry per CDR3 protein. The sample comprises 550,000 to 600,000 distinct CDR3 sequences, over 15% of which are singletons, and around 18% rests with the top ten.

The rearrangement uses TRBV5-5 and TRBJ2-2; the D is unclear. Sequencing used blood. The receptor's source is a woman aged 18-29 years with Graves' hyperthyroidism. The CDR3 spells CASSPVGGELFF. The CDR3, as DNA: TGTGCCAGCAGCCCCGTGGGCGGGGAGCTGTTTTTT.